This T cell receptor (beta chain) was captured in a study of cytomegalovirus exposure and HLA in healthy donors (dated by TCRdb to the late 2010s). Concerning the study at large: According to an earlier analysis of 587 of the donors, 200 million or so T cells yielded 90 million to 140 million unique TCR beta sequences and about 300 Gb of sequence data. Approximately 300 gigabases of sequencing data and around 85 million unique TCR sequences made up an early release that covered under 750 HLA-typed donors. Among the approximately 430 genotyped donors, approximately 77% belonged to the genetic ancestry cluster associated with self-reported Caucasian donors. The study aimed to test whether cataloging public T cell receptors could reveal signatures of past pathogen exposure. The study profiled the T cell repertoires of 666 subjects by immunosequencing and related them to cytomegalovirus serostatus. Besides the first cohort of roughly 700 subjects, a separate validation cohort made up of 120 different subjects was used. High-throughput TCR immunosequencing, statistical association of individual TCRs with disease status, and machine learning were combined to predict cytomegalovirus infection status. To study patterns of TCR occurrence, a later analysis re-analyzed previously published TCR beta repertoires from 650 to 750 donors and added high-resolution HLA genotyping. The later analysis used no new phenotypic data to find candidate immune exposures, relying instead on TCR beta sequences and their occurrence across donors. An earlier analysis of approximately 580 of the donors used high-throughput TCR beta sequencing to judge whether each TCR beta V gene segment behaved as functional or pseudogenic. Donor age, sex, ethnicity and CMV serostatus were compiled together with the repertoire data. A later genetic analysis used genome-wide SNP genotypes for about 65% of the 666 donors, treating that subset as a discovery cohort. All discovery cohort repertoires had been generated using a single sequencing platform. HLA typing included class I and class II loci at four-digit resolution. The number of donors typed differed by locus, with 629-630 for A, B, C, DRB1 and DQB1, around 500 for DQA1, over 600 for DPA1, and under 490 for DPB1. About five DR-DQ haplotypes were handled as single units for association and clustering, since linkage in the cohort was strong. Across some 400 genotyped donors of the cohort, an average of approximately 220,000 unique TCR beta nucleotide sequences per donor were sequenced, and roughly 18% of those sequences were non-productive. Points the paper makes about the study in general: According to a later analysis, most CMV-associated TCR beta chains appeared to be HLA-restricted, and the HLA associations seemed to be driven largely by CMV exposure. The 87-base-pair reads could not distinguish some IMGT-functional V segments, including TRBV6-2 and TRBV6-3, so those segments were excluded. Compared with the approximately 600-donor mean, donors in an Asian-associated ancestry cluster had fewer N-insertions in productive TCRs, according to a later genetic analysis. A further reported finding was that TCR beta sequences accurately predicted the HLA-A and HLA-B alleles for most subjects in the first cohort. HLA typing was unavailable for some donors at each locus, so association tests used only the typed subset. The authors suggested that the approach could potentially be extended to other disease states and immunological phenotypes. In a later analysis, the rate of TCR association differed among HLA loci, with DRB1 alleles having the most associated TCRs and HLA-C alleles having the fewest. When HLA alleles, especially DR and DQ, strongly co-occurred, attributing TCR associations to individual alleles was difficult. Linkage disequilibrium might explain the correlated functional status among segregating V segments, but an unknown experimental factor could not be excluded. In a later genetic analysis, a missense DCLRE1C variant was associated with V-gene and J-gene trimming of TCR beta chains, and the association was replicated in an independent cohort. Roughly uniform sequencing depth across donors was assumed in presence/absence analyses, although this assumption may not hold. In a later analysis, HLA-associated TCR beta chains showed more clonal expansion and lower generation probabilities than non-associated chains that were equally common. The classifier was reported to diagnose cytomegalovirus status with high specificity and sensitivity in both the original and validation cohorts. Because counts were too low, approximately 18 rarely observed V segments, including chromosome 9 orphons, were excluded from the earlier analysis of 587 of the donors. In vitro tests confirmed that a few of the cytomegalovirus-associated TCR beta chains recognize cytomegalovirus antigens. Across donors, most TCR sequences were observed very rarely, whereas some public TCRs were present in many individuals. The study gave a list of under 200 TCR beta chains associated with cytomegalovirus. Only TCR beta chains were sequenced in this cohort, and the absence of alpha or paired-chain data limited detectable features. Immune exposure information for the cohort was limited to CMV serostatus. A cluster of highly shared sequence variants was judged likely to be a technical artifact of the sequencing pipeline. In a later analysis, several top co-occurrence clusters were reported to appear linked to parvovirus B19, influenza, CMV and Epstein-Barr virus. In an earlier analysis of about 550 of the donors, most TCR beta V segments were observed in productive rearrangements about 87% or about 30% of the time, broadly matching IMGT annotations. In a later analysis, about 16,000 TCR beta sequences were associated with specific HLA alleles at a false discovery rate of 0.05.

The cohort consisted of some 670 healthy bone marrow donors. At the time of sampling, every cohort member was nominally healthy, though immune exposures that went unrecorded were likely present. The donor tested CMV seropositive and was one of the 289 seropositive cohort members. Each donor provided a peripheral blood sample, and peripheral blood mononuclear cells were used for TCR beta sequencing. The Qiagen DNeasy Blood Extraction Kit was used to extract genomic DNA from the blood cell samples. Measured from the cysteine to the phenylalanine, the CDR3 is 15 residues long. The read is trimmed to its CDR3 DNA, 45 bases read in frame from base 1. From the germline V gene, CDR1 is MNHEY and CDR2 is SVGAGI. At the junction V is shortened by 4 bases and J by 2 bases; bases outside the gene matches: 4. A word on this clone: No antigen is known for it. Base qualities are not at hand, and no much larger clone is one base apart.

The method was the immunoSEQ multiplex PCR assay. For the multiplex PCR, a mixture combining 60 forward primers for TCR Vbeta segments and 13 reverse primers for TCR Jbeta segments was used. Amplification of the CDR3 region of rearranged TCR beta genes was performed with a multiplex PCR assay on genomic DNA. The amplified TCR beta libraries were sequenced on the Illumina HiSeq System as 87-base-pair reads. In the original analysis: Across the 500 to 850 repertoires, a later analysis counted roughly 77 million unique TCR beta chains, some 11 million of which were shared by at least two donors. Raw reads were error-corrected and collapsed into unique sequences by a nearest-neighbor algorithm in which closely related sequences were merged to remove PCR and sequencing errors. Alignment of CDR3 sequences to IMGT reference sequences was used to assign V, D and J gene segments. For a sequence to be retained, at least a six-nucleotide match to both a V gene segment and a J gene segment was required. Rearrangements were classified as productive when the CDR3 lacked stop codons and remained in frame with V and J, and all other rearrangements were classified as non-productive. Following IMGT convention, CDR3 was defined as the stretch from the second conserved V-encoded cysteine to the conserved J-encoded phenylalanine. In an earlier analysis of around 640 of the donors, sequences lacking an unambiguous match to a single V gene segment were excluded. An earlier analysis of about 600 of the donors called V segments functional above 56.7% productive rearrangements and segregating when the between-donor standard deviation exceeded 5%. To diagnose cytomegalovirus status from the catalog of TCR beta chain sequences, a statistical classification framework was built. A later analysis assigned V and J genes by comparing TCR nucleotide sequences with IMGT/GENE-DB human TR gene sequences. A later analysis assigned CDR3 sequences and most-parsimonious VDJ recombination scenarios with the TCRdist pipeline. In a later analysis, each TCR beta chain was defined by its CDR3 amino acid sequence together with its V-gene family, and reads lacking a unique V-gene family were excluded. To address suspected cross-contamination and a sequencing artifact, a later analysis removed 450 to 700 highly shared, low-generation-probability nucleotide sequences. A later analysis calculated a clonal expansion index for each public chain from normalized within-repertoire ranks of inferred template counts. Generation probabilities in a later analysis came from a VDJ recombination model fitted to out-of-frame rearrangements, and those results were checked against IGoR. Hypergeometric tests were used in a later analysis to score TCR-TCR, TCR-HLA and TCR-CMV co-occurrence, with a repertoire-size bias correction applied to the TCR pairs. To estimate false discovery rates, a later analysis permuted the HLA or CMV assignments 20 times. In a later analysis, co-occurring TCRs were grouped using DBSCAN, with TCRdist sequence similarity added in when clustering inside HLA-allele-positive subsets. Co-occurrence clustering excluded repertoires with fewer than 30,000 or more than 120,000 public chains, plus five with anomalous nucleotide sharing. This immuneACCESS table, as held by TCRdb, lists in-frame sequences with V and J called but not all clones. Of the missing ones, under half trace to an unresolved V gene in checked studies; the others have no known cause. The V and J calls and clone size come from that table; D and trimming were worked out from the DNA. Here the sample has about 100,000 clones; around three quarters occur a single time. The ten most abundant clones make up 3% to 4% of the sample.

The chain was built from TRBV6-5 and TRBJ2-7; the junction holds 11 bases that match TRBD2. What was sequenced was PBMCs. The clonotype was recovered from a woman aged 45 to 65 in good health and CMV-seropositive. The CDR3 reads as follows: CASSSGTSGTYEQYF. The nucleotides read TGTGCCAGCAGTTCCGGGACTAGCGGTACCTACGAGCAGTACTTC.